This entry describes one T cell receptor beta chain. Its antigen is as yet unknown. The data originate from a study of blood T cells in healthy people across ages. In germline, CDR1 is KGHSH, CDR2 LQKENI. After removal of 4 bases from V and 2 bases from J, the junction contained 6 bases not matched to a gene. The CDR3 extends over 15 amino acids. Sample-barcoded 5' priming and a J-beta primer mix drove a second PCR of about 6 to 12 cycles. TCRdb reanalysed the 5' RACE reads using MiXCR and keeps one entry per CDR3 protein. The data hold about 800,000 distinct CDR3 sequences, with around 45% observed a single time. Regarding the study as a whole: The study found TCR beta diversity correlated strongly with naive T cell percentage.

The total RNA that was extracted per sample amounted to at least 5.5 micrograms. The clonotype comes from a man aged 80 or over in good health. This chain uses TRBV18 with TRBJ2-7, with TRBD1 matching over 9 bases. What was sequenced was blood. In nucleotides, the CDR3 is TGTGCCAGCTCACGAAGGGACAGGGTAGCCTACGAGCAGTACTTC. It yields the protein CASSRRDRVAYEQYF.